The 11 T cell receptor beta chains presented below share a single source sample, sequenced in a study of T cell responses to AZD1222 COVID-19 vaccine. The method was immunoSEQ multiplex PCR; TCRdb's version includes in-frame clones alone and lacks a portion of them. This sample yields under 150,000 clones, of which more than 90% are seen a single time; approximately 4.8% belongs to the top ten. This material consisted of peripheral blood, taken on day 0 of AZD1222 vaccination. The receptors were sampled from an adult in good health.

V is TRBV18 and J is TRBJ1-5, with D possibly being TRBD1 (5 bases). Deletions cut 2 bases from V and 0 bases from J, with 11 bases between. The CDR3 contains 16 residues. The V gene's germline CDR1 is KGHSH and CDR2 LQKENI. This chain's CDR3 is CASSPGPGYSNQPQHF. The CDR3 coding sequence is TGTGCCAGCTCACCAGGCCCAGGGTATAGCAATCAGCCCCAGCATTTT.

This sequence joins TRBV5-4 and TRBJ2-7, with 8 bases lining up with TRBD2. Trimming took 3 bases from V and 5 from J; bases not matched to a gene: 7. This CDR3 region has 14 residues. The germline CDR1 and CDR2 sequences are SGHNT and YYREEE (reference sequence). In DNA form, the CDR3 reads TGTGCCAGCAGCTCCGATGGACTAGCTGACGAGCAGTACTTC. This sequence encodes CASSSDGLADEQYF.

The chain's CDR3 is CSDGQENIQYF. As DNA, the CDR3 is TGCAGCGACGGACAGGAAAACATTCAGTACTTC. The gene calls are TRBV29-1 and TRBJ2-4; 7 nucleotides align to TRBD1. V gave up 7 bases and J gave up 5 bases; unmatched junction bases: 2. The germline gives CDR1 SQVTM, CDR2 ANQGSEA. The CDR3 totals 11 residues.

The gene calls are TRBV29-1 and TRBJ2-7; maybe TRBD1 (5 bases). This CDR3 is 11 amino acids long. Germline CDR1 and CDR2: SQVTM and ANQGSEA. V shed 4 bases and J shed 4 bases, with 8 bases lying between them. As DNA, the CDR3 is TGCAGCGTTGGACAGAAATACGAGCAGTACTTC. This sequence encodes CSVGQKYEQYF.

The chain recombines TRBV27 with TRBJ2-6, with a tentative D call TRBD1 (7 bases). The V and J ends lost 6 bases and 0 bases respectively, with 15 bases between them. This CDR3 has 17 amino acids. The germline CDR1 and CDR2 sequences are MNHEY and SMNVEV (reference sequence). The CDR3 DNA follows: TGTGCCAGCAGCCCAAGGCGGGACAGCTCTGGGGCCAACGTCCTGACTTTC. Translating it yields CASSPRRDSSGANVLTF. The complete variable domain, with remaining parts taken from reference TRBV27 and TRBJ2-6, reads EAQVTQNPRYLITVTGKKLTVTCSQNMNHEYMSWYRQDPGLGLRQIYYSMNVEVTDKGDVPEGYKVSRKEKRNFPLILESPSPNQTSLYFCASSPRRDSSGANVLTFGAGSRLTVL.

V usage is TRBV28 and J usage is TRBJ2-1; TRBD1 agrees at 11 bases. V shed 6 bases and J 4 bases; nucleotides not matched to a gene: 2. The V gene's germline CDR1 is MDHEN and CDR2 SYDVKM. The CDR3 is 14 residues long. The CDR3 sequence: CASRGQGGYNEQFF. The CDR3 DNA reads TGTGCCAGCAGGGGACAGGGGGGTTACAATGAGCAGTTCTTC.

CDR3 bases: TGTGCCAGCAGTTACCCCCACGAGGGGCGAAATCAGCCCCAGCATTTT. Translated, it gives CASSYPHEGRNQPQHF. The V call is TRBV6-2 or TRBV6-3, the J call TRBJ1-5, with D perhaps TRBD1 (5 bases). Germline V lookup: CDR1 MNHEY, CDR2 SVGEGT. V lost 2 bases and J lost 4, with 15 bases in between. The length of the CDR3 is 16 residues.

V is TRBV19 and J is TRBJ1-5; a weak D match, TRBD1 (5 bases). V was pared by 3 bases and J by 4 bases, with 16 bases between. From germline, CDR1 is LNHDA and CDR2 SQIVND (reference sequence). The CDR3 is 16 amino acids. CDR3 in DNA: TGTGCCAGTAGTATGATTGAGGGGCCAACGAATCAGCCCCAGCATTTT. It is translated as CASSMIEGPTNQPQHF.

The chain uses TRBV11-1 and TRBJ2-1; the match to TRBD1 covers 9 bases. CDR1 SGHAT and CDR2 FQDESV come from the germline V gene (reference sequence). This CDR3 spans 15 amino acids. V dropped 4 bases and J dropped 12; count of bases not matched to a gene: 13. CDR3 region: CASSSPGTGSRRQFF. The CDR3 coding sequence is TGTGCCAGCAGCTCCCCCGGGACAGGGTCGCGCAGGCAGTTCTTC.

The chain employs TRBV5-1 and TRBJ2-1; the match to TRBD2 covers 15 bases. CDR1 SGHRS and CDR2 YFSETQ come from the germline V gene. V dropped 4 bases and J dropped 6; count of bases not matched to a gene: 5. This CDR3 contains 16 residues. CDR3 nucleotide sequence: TGCGCCAGCAGCATCGGACTAGCGGGAGGGATCAATGAGCAGTTCTTC. This codes for CASSIGLAGGINEQFF.

V gene TRBV3-1 (or the pseudogene TRBV3-2) combines with J gene TRBJ2-7, with no clear D. The CDR3 sequence is 15 residues long. Trimming pared 1 base from V and 6 bases from J, leaving 16 bases between. The germline gives CDR1 LGHDT, CDR2 YNNKEL (reference sequence). The CDR3, as DNA: TGTGCCAGCAGCCAAGTAGGCATCAGAGCCTCCGAGCAGTACTTC. The encoded protein is CASSQVGIRASEQYF.